The T cell receptor (beta chain) under discussion was sequenced for a study of blood T cell repertoires in COVID-19 (dated by TCRdb to the early 2020s). In the study overall: Samples covering the acute and convalescent phases of COVID-19 were provided by collaborators in the United States, Italy and Spain. The material from the prospective study consisted of cDNA or gDNA derived from T cells, B-cell-depleted T cells, or PBMCs. The dataset comprised deeply sampled blood TCRbeta repertoires from subjects exposed to, actively infected with, or recovered from COVID-19. The repertoires were released in a freely available public database intended as a resource for research on the immune response to SARS-CoV-2. The samples were drawn from the first 160 participants of the ongoing ImmuneRACE study and from roughly 1,300 subjects provided by 6 global collaborators. Nearly every sample came with metadata listing a de-identified subject ID, COVID-19 status, age in years and sex. Where HLA class I and class II types were available, the types were taken from metadata supplied by the sample provider, not from assay-based typing. General conclusions and limits of the study: The quantity of clinical and demographic metadata differed by source and by participant and was supplied without curation.

Note on this clone: The clone's antigen remains unknown. Base quality data are lacking; no much larger clone is found one base away.

A distance of 14 bases separates the germline ends of V and J, which lose 6 bases and 2 bases respectively. CDR1 and CDR2 are read off the germline V gene (reference sequence) as SGHNT and YYREEE. The CDR3 goes from the cysteine to the phenylalanine over 14 residues. Just the 42-base CDR3 DNA is kept, in frame starting at base 1. Each collaborating institution followed its own protocols to collect whole blood in K2EDTA tubes. For TCRbeta analysis, collaborators shipped samples in one of three forms: frozen whole blood, isolated PBMCs, or DNA extracted from either of those sample types. TCRbeta CDR3 regions were amplified from genomic DNA using the immunoSEQ Assay, a bias-controlled multiplex PCR. Per the authors' processing: Within the assay, amplification of reference gene primers was used to estimate how many nucleated cells each sample contained. Sequence reads were collapsed and filtered to measure the absolute abundance of every unique TCRbeta CDR3 rearrangement. Productive Simpson clonality was computed per sample as the square root of Simpson's diversity index over productive rearrangements. This immuneACCESS table, as held by TCRdb, lists in-frame sequences with V and J called but not all clones. Of the missing ones, under half trace to an unresolved V gene in checked studies; the others have no known cause. The DNA was the basis for D and trimming; V, J and clone size are from that table. This sample lists approximately 230,000 clones; about 85% were detected once. The ten top clones hold nearly 20% of the sample.

The receptor was isolated from a man younger than 45 with active or convalescent COVID-19. The sequencing sample was made of peripheral blood. Recombination connected TRBV5-4 to TRBJ1-2, and perhaps TRBD1 as D gene, on 5 matching bases. At the DNA level, the sequence is TGTGCCAGCACCCGGGGGGGGGACAACTATGGCTACACCTTC. It translates as CASTRGGDNYGYTF.